This T cell receptor (beta chain) stems from a study of cytomegalovirus exposure and HLA in healthy donors. CDR1 and CDR2 from the germline V gene are SGHAT and FQNNGV. This CDR3 spans 17 amino acids. Trimming stripped 1 base from V and 4 bases from J, with 17 bases between. The donors were part of the validation cohort of some 120 subjects. That cohort was separate from the first cohort, which comprised under 700 subjects. Note on this clone: The antigen remains unidentified.

Whole-study findings and limits: The tendency of first-cohort TCR clusters to co-occur in the 95 to 150 validation repertoires was the finding of a later analysis. Cytomegalovirus-associated TCR beta chains were listed, numbering around 150.

Repertoires were generated with immunoSEQ multiplex PCR, while TCRdb's copy carries only in-frame clones and drops some. The repertoire holds roughly 120,000 clones, nearly 90% seen once, with around 3.1% in the top ten. This TCR was recovered from a man aged 30 to 45 in good health and CMV-seronegative. Sequenced input: PBMCs. The chain is built from TRBV11-2 and TRBJ2-1; D is possibly TRBD1 (6 bases). CDR3 loop: CASSLGRLLGHYNEQFF. The CDR3 nucleotides read TGTGCCAGCAGCTTAGGTCGCCTTTTGGGACATTACAATGAGCAGTTCTTC.